Many counts were recorded for the clone carrying this T cell receptor beta chain. This specimen belongs to a study of neurological immune-mediated disorders. Synthesis of cDNA was accomplished via 5'RACE employing 10-nucleotide random UMIs. TCRdb itself ran the 5' RACE reads through MiXCR, one entry per CDR3 protein. The data show about 33,000 distinct CDR3 sequences, about 1.6% seen once. The receptor was isolated from a woman in her twenties or thirties with multiple sclerosis. Sequencing input: PBMCs.

The CDR3, as DNA: TGCAGCGTTTCTTATGGACGGAGCACCGGGGAGCTGTTTTTT. Protein product: CSVSYGRSTGELFF. The chain is built from TRBV29-1 and TRBJ2-2; no clear D. Germline assignment: CDR1 SQVTM and CDR2 ANQGSEA. The CDR3 loop spans 14 amino acids. Trimming left V 5 bases short and J 4 bases short, with 14 bases between.